A selection of T cell receptor beta chains follows, all from one sample in a study of shared clonotypes between healthy human individuals. The assay was immunoSEQ multiplex PCR, and TCRdb's table has in-frame clones only and misses some. The data hold approximately 2.5 million clones, with 80% to 95% observed a single time. The sample comprised naive CD4+ T cells from PBMCs. The receptors stem from a man in his late teens or twenties in good health. Some clones in this sample may be carry-over from other donors' samples. The CDR3 runs from the conserved cysteine through the conserved F or W. A D gene is named only where the DNA matches it firmly. Not every row has a clone size; where given, it reads once, few, many or a size class.

>TRBJ1-2|-|13|TRBV7-8|TRBD1
TGTGCCAGCACCCCACAGGGGAACTATGGCTACACCTTC
CASTPQGNYGYTF
>TRBJ2-3|-|15|TRBV14|-
TGTGCCAGCAGCGTGCTCAGTGTGAGCACAGATACGCAGTATTTT
CASSVLSVSTDTQYF
>TRBJ1-1|-|12|TRBV4-1|-
TGCGCCAGCAGCCAGGCCGCCGAGAGGGCTTTCTTT
CASSQAAERAFF
>TRBJ2-3|-|14|TRBV27|-
TGTGCCAGCAGTCGGGGTTCTCGCACAGATACGCAGTATTTT
CASSRGSRTDTQYF
>TRBJ1-5|-|14|TRBV7-2|-
TGTGCCAGCAGCTTAGCCAGGGACAATCAGCCCCAGCATTTT
CASSLARDNQPQHF
>TRBJ2-5|-|11|TRBV2|-
TGTGCCAGCTCCCTTTACGAGACCCAGTACTTC
CASSLYETQYF
>TRBJ1-1|few|14|TRBV5-1|TRBD1
TGCGCCAGCAGTACGACAGGGTTGGTCACTGAAGCTTTCTTT
CASSTTGLVTEAFF
>TRBJ2-5|once|16|TRBV5-5|TRBD2
TGTGCCAGCCTAGCGGTCCCGTCCAACGGTCGAGAGACCCAGTACTTC
CASLAVPSNGRETQYF
>TRBJ2-1|-|18|TRBV11-3|TRBD2
TGTGCCAGCAGCTTAGGGGGGACTAGCGGCAGCTCCTACAATGAGCAGTTCTTC
CASSLGGTSGSSYNEQFF
>TRBJ1-1|-|15|TRBV28|-
TGTGCCAGCAGTTACGGGGGGGCCATGAACACTGAAGCTTTCTTT
CASSYGGAMNTEAFF
>TRBJ2-2|once|16|TRBV5-1|-
TGCGCCAGCAGCTCTACAATGACCGGAAACACCGGGGAGCTGTTTTTT
CASSSTMTGNTGELFF
>TRBJ2-4|-|15|TRBV10-2|-
TGCGCCAGCAGGAACGGGAGTTTAGGCAAAAACATTCAGTACTTC
CASRNGSLGKNIQYF
>TRBJ1-1|-|13|TRBV12-5|-
TGTGCTAGTGGCCTAAGAATGAACACTGAAGCTTTCTTT
CASGLRMNTEAFF
>TRBJ1-4|-|16|TRBV4-2|-
TGTGCCAGCAGCCCCGGGACGGCCGCAACTAATGAAAAACTGTTTTTT
CASSPGTAATNEKLFF
>TRBJ2-3|-|16|TRBV7-7|TRBD2
TGTGCCAGCAGCCCCCTTAGCGGGAGCTTCGCAGATACGCAGTATTTT
CASSPLSGSFADTQYF
>TRBJ1-1|-|13|TRBV6-1|-
TGTGCCAGCAGTTTTTGGGGGACCACTGAAGCTTTCTTT
CASSFWGTTEAFF
>TRBJ2-2|-|12|TRBV19|-
TGTGCCAGTAGCCCGCACACCGGGGAGCTGTTTTTT
CASSPHTGELFF
>TRBJ2-3|-|15|TRBV19|-
TGTGCCAGTAGTATAGCCAGGGGGGGCCCAGATACGCAGTATTTT
CASSIARGGPDTQYF
>TRBJ1-2|few|13|TRBV6-5|TRBD1
TGTGCCAGCAGTAAAGGGACAGGGAATGGCTACACCTTC
CASSKGTGNGYTF
>TRBJ1-1|-|14|TRBV28|TRBD1
TGTGCCAGCAGTTTAGCAGGGGGCGGCACTGAAGCTTTCTTT
CASSLAGGGTEAFF
>TRBJ2-2|-|16|TRBV11-2|TRBD2
TGTGCCAGCAGCCTGCTAGCGGGAGATTCCACCGGGGAGCTGTTTTTT
CASSLLAGDSTGELFF
>TRBJ2-5|-|15|TRBV7-8|-
TGTGCCAGCAGCCCGAGGGACATGCGACGGGAGACCCAGTACTTC
CASSPRDMRRETQYF
>TRBJ1-2|-|15|TRBV27|-
TGTGCCAGCAGCCAAGCCCTGGGGCAGAGCTATGGCTACACCTTC
CASSQALGQSYGYTF
>TRBJ2-3|-|15|TRBV14|TRBD1
TGTGCCAGCAGCCTGGACAGGGGGCCGGCAGATACGCAGTATTTT
CASSLDRGPADTQYF
>TRBJ1-2|-|14|TRBV28|-
TGTGCCAGCAGTTTATCCCGGAGGTACTATGGCTACACCTTC
CASSLSRRYYGYTF
>TRBJ1-5|-|13|TRBV7-2|-
TGTGCCAGCAGCTTGGGAACAGATCAGCCCCAGCATTTT
CASSLGTDQPQHF
>TRBJ2-3|-|15|TRBV7-9|-
TGTGCCAGCAGCTTACAGGGTTACCGCACAGATACGCAGTATTTT
CASSLQGYRTDTQYF
>TRBJ1-3|-|13|TRBV2|-
TGTGCCAGGGATAAGAGCTCTGGAAACACCATATATTTT
CARDKSSGNTIYF
>TRBJ1-1|once|13|TRBV19|TRBD1
TGTGCCAGTAGTATAAGGACAGGGGACGAAGCTTTCTTT
CASSIRTGDEAFF
>TRBJ1-3|-|17|TRBV18|TRBD1
TGTGCCAGCTCACCACGATTCATGGACAGGGAGCGAAACACCATATATTTT
CASSPRFMDRERNTIYF
>TRBJ2-7|-|15|TRBV28|-
TGTGCCAGCACCGGGGTAGGGGGACTAACCTACGAGCAGTACTTC
CASTGVGGLTYEQYF
>TRBJ1-2|-|12|TRBV29-1|-
TGCAGCGTCGCAGAAGGGAGGGGTGGCTACACCTTC
CSVAEGRGGYTF